This passage covers 21 T cell receptor beta chains from one sample sequenced in a study of T cell changes during pregnancy in multiple sclerosis. Method: immunoSEQ multiplex PCR; TCRdb's copy keeps in-frame clones and lacks some. The sample carries about 36,000 clones, 93% recorded once. The sample here was CD4+ T cells from peripheral blood mononuclear cells, taken in the first trimester of pregnancy. The source of these receptors is a female donor with multiple sclerosis, enrolled in a pregnancy study.

The chain is built from TRBV28 and TRBJ2-5, with D tentatively TRBD2 (6 bases). The CDR3 runs 14 residues. V lost 2 bases, J lost 1 base, and 8 bases lay in between. Germline V gene lookup returns CDR1 MDHEN and CDR2 SYDVKM. The CDR3 DNA follows: TGTGCCAGCAGTTTAGCGGGGCCCCAAGAGACCCAGTACTTC. Translation gives CASSLAGPQETQYF.

The chain joins TRBV7-9 to TRBJ2-7, with a tentative D call TRBD1 (6 bases). Germline-derived CDR1 and CDR2 are SEHNR and FQNEAQ (reference sequence). Trimming stripped 5 bases from V and 1 base from J, with 15 bases between. The CDR3 sequence is 15 residues long. CDR3 nucleotide sequence: TGTGCCAGCAGCCGACAGGCAATCTTTTCCTACGAGCAGTACTTC. This encodes CASSRQAIFSYEQYF.

This clone appeared once. This chain uses TRBV2 with TRBJ1-2, with D possibly TRBD1 on 5 matching bases. This CDR3 region has 13 residues. CDR1 and CDR2 from the germline V gene are SNHLY and FYNNEI. Trimming took 3 bases from V and 4 from J, leaving 9 bases between them. CDR3 coding DNA: TGTGCCAGCAGTGACGCCGGGGGCTATGGCTACACCTTC. Translated: CASSDAGGYGYTF.

The CDR3 coding sequence is TGTGCCACCACGACAGCGAACACCGGGGAGCTGTTTTTT. It translates to CATTTANTGELFF. The gene calls are TRBV2 and TRBJ2-2; D perhaps matches TRBD1 (5 bases). The V gene lost 10 bases and the J gene lost 0 bases, with 9 bases spanning the gap. This CDR3 contains 13 residues. CDR1 is SNHLY and CDR2 is FYNNEI in the germline V gene.

The rearrangement links TRBV5-4 to TRBJ2-1, with D unclear. Germline assignment: CDR1 SGHNT and CDR2 YYREEE (reference sequence). The CDR3 runs 16 residues. V was shortened by 3 bases and J by 4 bases, with 17 bases between the two germline ends. DNA for the CDR3: TGTGCCAGCAGCTCCCGGCGGTCCTCTGCTTACAATGAGCAGTTCTTC. It yields the protein CASSSRRSSAYNEQFF.

The rearrangement joins TRBV5-1 to TRBJ1-4, with 7 bases matching TRBD1. CDR3 length: 15 residues. The J segment lost 2 bases and the V segment lost 5 bases, leaving 6 bases of the junction unmatched. The germline V gene has CDR1 SGHRS and CDR2 YFSETQ. The CDR3: CASREQGHTNEKLFF. CDR3 nucleotides: TGCGCCAGCAGGGAACAGGGGCATACTAATGAAAAACTGTTTTTT.

The chain combines TRBV5-1 with TRBJ2-1, with 8 bases lining up with TRBD2. The trim removed 2 bases at V and 0 bases at J, leaving 4 bases unmatched. The CDR3 is 16 residues long. Germline loops: CDR1 SGHRS, CDR2 YFSETQ. CDR3 region: CASSLLAGSSYNEQFF. DNA for the CDR3: TGCGCCAGCAGCTTATTAGCGGGGAGCTCCTACAATGAGCAGTTCTTC.

The chain carries TRBV7-6 and TRBJ1-4; tentative D call: TRBD1 (5 bases). The CDR3 spans 17 residues. Trimming removed 4 bases from V and 4 bases from J, with 19 bases in between. Germline V gene lookup returns CDR1 SGHVS and CDR2 FNYEAQ. The CDR3 sequence: CASSYRPGGPSNEKLFF. The CDR3 nucleotides are TGTGCCAGCAGCTATAGGCCGGGGGGACCGAGTAATGAAAAACTGTTTTTT.

The J gene is TRBJ2-7, the V gene TRBV10-2; D is unresolved. V was shortened by 3 bases and J by 7 bases, with 10 bases between the two germline ends. The CDR3 loop spans 12 amino acids. CDR1 is WSHSY and CDR2 is SAAADI in the germline V gene. CDR3 residues: CASSDLAWEQYF. DNA of the CDR3: TGCGCCAGCAGTGACCTCGCGTGGGAGCAGTACTTC.

The chain joins TRBV7-9 to TRBJ2-1, with 9 bases identical to TRBD2. Germline CDR1 reads SEHNR; CDR2 reads FQNEAQ (reference sequence). Trimming at V came to 3 bases and at J to 7 bases, leaving 4 bases not matched to a gene. This CDR3 contains 14 residues. The CDR3 region is CASSLAGGLNEQFF. The CDR3 bases are TGTGCCAGCAGCTTGGCGGGGGGGCTAAATGAGCAGTTCTTC. The full variable domain, its missing parts supplied by reference TRBV7-9 and TRBJ2-1, is DTGVSQNPRHKITKRGQNVTFRCDPISEHNRLYWYRQTLGQGPEFLTYFQNEAQLEKSRLLSDRFSAERPKGSFSTLEIQRTEQGDSAMYLCASSLAGGLNEQFFGPGTRLTVL.

The chain is built from TRBV18 and TRBJ1-5; no clear D gene. V was cut by 5 bases and J by 1 base, with 12 bases left in between. Germline assignment: CDR1 KGHSH and CDR2 LQKENI. The CDR3 contains 15 residues. The chain's CDR3 is CASSSARGSNQPQHF. Written as DNA, the CDR3 is TGTGCCAGCTCATCGGCCCGGGGAAGCAATCAGCCCCAGCATTTT.

The chain couples TRBV15 to TRBJ2-1, with 7 bases lining up with TRBD1. CDR1 is LNHNV and CDR2 is YYDKDF in the germline V gene (reference sequence). The CDR3 sequence is 15 residues long. V dropped 3 bases and J dropped 2; count of bases not matched to a gene: 4. For the CDR3, the DNA is TGTGCCACCAGCAGGCCCGGGACAGCCTACAATGAGCAGTTCTTC. Residues: CATSRPGTAYNEQFF. Filled out from reference TRBV15 and TRBJ2-1, the complete variable domain reads DAMVIQNPRYQVTQFGKPVTLSCSQTLNHNVMYWYQQKSSQAPKLLFHYYDKDFNNEADTPDNFQSRRPNTSFCFLDIRSPGLGDTAMYLCATSRPGTAYNEQFFGPGTRLTVL.

This clone was seen a handful of times. This chain's CDR3 is CASSWDRVGNEQYF. The CDR3 DNA follows: TGTGCCAGCAGCTGGGACAGGGTGGGTAACGAGCAGTACTTC. V is TRBV7-9 and J is TRBJ2-7; 9 bases are shared with TRBD1. V dropped 4 bases and J dropped 5; count of bases not matched to a gene: 6. CDR1 is SEHNR, CDR2 FQNEAQ, per germline (reference sequence). CDR3 length equals 14 residues.

CDR3 sequence: CASKNFIPGQYSYEQYF. In DNA form, the CDR3 reads TGTGCCAGCAAGAACTTTATCCCGGGACAGTACTCCTACGAGCAGTACTTC. J is TRBJ2-7 and V is TRBV21-1; whether TRBD1, the table's D call, matches the DNA was not checked. TRBV21-1 is a recognized pseudogene. The CDR3 extends over 17 amino acids.

CDR3 in DNA: TGTGCCAGCAGCCCCCAGACTGGGACCCAGTACTTC. Translated, it gives CASSPQTGTQYF. This chain links TRBV7-8 with TRBJ2-5; D gene unclear. CDR1 and CDR2 from the germline V gene are SGHVS and FQNEAQ. V was shortened by 5 bases and J by 7 bases, with 11 bases between the two germline ends. This CDR3 contains 12 residues.

This clone was observed once. The chain carries TRBV6-5 and TRBJ2-7, with 7 bases aligning to TRBD1. Germline V gene sequence: CDR1 MNHEY, CDR2 SVGAGI. The J segment lost 5 bases and the V segment lost 10 bases, leaving 14 bases of the junction unmatched. This CDR3 contains 14 residues. CDR3 sequence (DNA): TGTGCCACCCACAAGAGACAGGGTATGGACGAGCAGTACTTC. This codes for CATHKRQGMDEQYF.

CDR3 amino acids: CASSSPPGGQQETQYF. The CDR3 DNA reads as TGTGCCAGCAGCTCCCCTCCGGGGGGGCAGCAAGAGACCCAGTACTTC. The chain has TRBV7-9 and TRBJ2-5, with 8 bases fitting TRBD2. J lost 2 bases, V lost 4 bases, and 9 bases had no gene match. Germline V gene sequence: CDR1 SEHNR, CDR2 FQNEAQ (reference sequence). The CDR3 is made up of 16 amino acids.

The chain employs TRBV19 and TRBJ1-5, with D perhaps matching TRBD1 (5 bases). Trimming removed 5 bases at V and 5 bases at J, with 10 bases between. Per germline, CDR1 LNHDA and CDR2 SQIVND (reference sequence). CDR3 length: 13 residues. The CDR3 bases are TGTGCCAGTAGTCCGGAGGGGTATCAGCCCCAGCATTTT. Its translation: CASSPEGYQPQHF. Variable domain in full (rest from reference TRBV19 and TRBJ1-5): DGGITQSPKYLFRKEGQNVTLSCEQNLNHDAMYWYRQDPGQGLRLIYYSQIVNDFQKGDIAEGYSVSREKKESFPLTVTSAQKNPTAFYLCASSPEGYQPQHFGDGTRLSIL.

The genes are TRBV6-1 and TRBJ1-3; D is possibly TRBD1 (6 bases). V was trimmed by 0 bases and J by 3 bases, leaving 15 bases between them. CDR1 is MNHNS, CDR2 SASEGT, per germline. The CDR3 spans 17 residues. The CDR3 nucleotides are TGTGCCAGCAGTGAAGCTGGTGGGGGGGCGAATGGAAACACCATATATTTT. Translating it yields CASSEAGGGANGNTIYF.

The V gene is TRBV7-9, the J gene TRBJ1-4, with D tentatively TRBD1 (6 bases). From germline, CDR1 is SEHNR and CDR2 FQNEAQ (reference sequence). Trimming stripped 5 bases from V and 4 bases from J, with 20 bases between. This CDR3 is built from 17 residues. CDR3 region: CASSPRGGGAVNEKLFF. The DNA of the CDR3 is TGTGCCAGCAGCCCCCGTGGTGGGGGGGCAGTTAATGAAAAACTGTTTTTT.

The V call is TRBV25-1, the J call TRBJ1-1; the D gene is possibly TRBD1 (5 bases). V gave up 6 bases and J gave up 2 bases, with 16 bases separating them. Germline CDR1 MGHDK, CDR2 SYGVNS. The CDR3 loop spans 15 amino acids. The CDR3 DNA sequence: TGTGCCAGCAGCCCAGCGGGTGGGACCAACACTGAAGCTTTCTTT. It encodes CASSPAGGTNTEAFF.